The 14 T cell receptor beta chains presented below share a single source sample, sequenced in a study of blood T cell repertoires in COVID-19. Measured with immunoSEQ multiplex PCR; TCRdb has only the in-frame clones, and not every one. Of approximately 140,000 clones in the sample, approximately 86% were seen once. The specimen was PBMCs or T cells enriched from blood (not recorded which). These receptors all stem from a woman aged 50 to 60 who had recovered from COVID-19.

Here the CDR3 reads CASSINPTGIKEAFF. For the CDR3, the DNA is TGTGCCAGTAGTATCAACCCAACAGGGATAAAGGAAGCTTTCTTT. The gene calls are TRBV19 and TRBJ1-1; weak D call: TRBD1 (6 bases). Germline loops: CDR1 LNHDA, CDR2 SQIVND (reference sequence). Trimming took 3 bases from V and 8 from J, leaving 19 bases between them. This CDR3 has 15 residues.

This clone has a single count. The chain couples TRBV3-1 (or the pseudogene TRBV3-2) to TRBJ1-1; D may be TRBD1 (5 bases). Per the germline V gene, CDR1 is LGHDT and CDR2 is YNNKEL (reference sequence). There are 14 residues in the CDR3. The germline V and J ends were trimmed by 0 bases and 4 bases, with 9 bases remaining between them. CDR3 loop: CASSQDQGATEAFF. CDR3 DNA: TGTGCCAGCAGCCAAGATCAAGGGGCCACTGAAGCTTTCTTT.

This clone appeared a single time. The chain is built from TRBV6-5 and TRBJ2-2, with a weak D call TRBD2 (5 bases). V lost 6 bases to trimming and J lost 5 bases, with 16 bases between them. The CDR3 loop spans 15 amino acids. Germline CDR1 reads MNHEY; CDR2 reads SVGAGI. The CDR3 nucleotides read TGTGCCAGCAGGTCGGTCCTGACGGGGACCGGGGAGCTGTTTTTT. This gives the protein CASRSVLTGTGELFF.

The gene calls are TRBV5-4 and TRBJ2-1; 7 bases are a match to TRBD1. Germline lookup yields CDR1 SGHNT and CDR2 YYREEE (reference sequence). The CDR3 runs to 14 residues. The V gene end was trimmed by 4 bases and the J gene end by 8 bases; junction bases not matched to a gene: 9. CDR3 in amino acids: CASSVRGYTDEQFF. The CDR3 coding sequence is TGTGCCAGCAGCGTCAGGGGGTATACGGATGAGCAGTTCTTC.

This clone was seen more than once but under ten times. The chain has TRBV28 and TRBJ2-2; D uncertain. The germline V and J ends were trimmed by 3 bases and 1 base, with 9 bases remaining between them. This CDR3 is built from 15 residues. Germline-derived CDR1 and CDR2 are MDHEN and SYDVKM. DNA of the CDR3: TGTGCCAGCAGTTTTGTGACACTGAACACCGGGGAGCTGTTTTTT. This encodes CASSFVTLNTGELFF.

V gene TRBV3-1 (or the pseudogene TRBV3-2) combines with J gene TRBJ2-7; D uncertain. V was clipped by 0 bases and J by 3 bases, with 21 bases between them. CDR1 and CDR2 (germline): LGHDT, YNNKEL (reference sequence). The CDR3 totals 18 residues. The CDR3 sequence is CASSQDLGSSVSGYEQYF. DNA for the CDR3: TGTGCCAGCAGCCAAGACCTTGGGTCCAGCGTTTCCGGCTACGAGCAGTACTTC.

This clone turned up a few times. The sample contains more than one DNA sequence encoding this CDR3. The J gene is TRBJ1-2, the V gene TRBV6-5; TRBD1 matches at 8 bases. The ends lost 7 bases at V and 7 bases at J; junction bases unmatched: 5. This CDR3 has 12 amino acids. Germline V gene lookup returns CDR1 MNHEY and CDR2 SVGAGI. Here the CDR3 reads CASTQGAGGYTF. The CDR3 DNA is TGTGCCAGCACTCAGGGGGCGGGTGGCTACACCTTC.

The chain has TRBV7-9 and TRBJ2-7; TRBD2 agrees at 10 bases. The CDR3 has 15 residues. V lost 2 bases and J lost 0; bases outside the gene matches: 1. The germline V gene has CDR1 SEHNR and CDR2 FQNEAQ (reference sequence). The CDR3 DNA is TGTGCCAGCAGCTTAAGCGGGGGGGCCTCCTACGAGCAGTACTTC. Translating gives CASSLSGGASYEQYF.

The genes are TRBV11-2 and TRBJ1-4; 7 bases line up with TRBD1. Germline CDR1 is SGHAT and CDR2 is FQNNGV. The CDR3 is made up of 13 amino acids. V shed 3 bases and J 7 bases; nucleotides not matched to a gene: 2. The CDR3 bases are TGTGCCAGCAGCTTGGGACAGATTGAAAAACTGTTTTTT. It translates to CASSLGQIEKLFF.

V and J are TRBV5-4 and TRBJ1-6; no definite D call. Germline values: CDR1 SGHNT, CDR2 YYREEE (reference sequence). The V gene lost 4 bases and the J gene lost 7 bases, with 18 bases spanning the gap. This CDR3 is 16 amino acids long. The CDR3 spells CASSKPEGARNSPLHF. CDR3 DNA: TGTGCCAGCAGCAAACCCGAGGGCGCGAGGAATTCACCCCTCCACTTT.

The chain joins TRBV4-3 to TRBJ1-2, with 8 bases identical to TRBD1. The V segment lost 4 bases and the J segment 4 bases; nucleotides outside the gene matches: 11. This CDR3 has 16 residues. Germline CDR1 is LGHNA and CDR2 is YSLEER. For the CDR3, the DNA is TGCGCCAGCAGCCCTATTGGACAGGGTACATCCTATGGCTACACCTTC. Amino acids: CASSPIGQGTSYGYTF.

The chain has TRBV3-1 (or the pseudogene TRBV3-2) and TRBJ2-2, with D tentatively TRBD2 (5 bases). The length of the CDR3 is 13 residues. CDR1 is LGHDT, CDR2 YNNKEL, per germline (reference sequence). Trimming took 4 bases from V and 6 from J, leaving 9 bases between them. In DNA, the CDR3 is TGTGCCAGCAGCCCTCTAGCTCCCGGGGAGCTGTTTTTT. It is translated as CASSPLAPGELFF.

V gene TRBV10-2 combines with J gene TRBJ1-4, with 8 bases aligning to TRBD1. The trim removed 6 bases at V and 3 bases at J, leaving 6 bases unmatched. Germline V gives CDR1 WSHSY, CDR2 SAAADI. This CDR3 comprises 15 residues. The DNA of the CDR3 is TGCGCCAGCAGCGCAACAGGGGGGCCTAATGAAAAACTGTTTTTT. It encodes CASSATGGPNEKLFF.

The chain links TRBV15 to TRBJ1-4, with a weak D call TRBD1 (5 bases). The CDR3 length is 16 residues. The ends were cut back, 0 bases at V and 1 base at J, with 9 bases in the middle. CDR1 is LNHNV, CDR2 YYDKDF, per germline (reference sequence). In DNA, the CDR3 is TGTGCCACCAGCAGAGATGTGGGGGGAACTAATGAAAAACTGTTTTTT. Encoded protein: CATSRDVGGTNEKLFF.